The 20 T cell receptor beta chains reported below all come from one sample, sequenced in a study of cytomegalovirus exposure and HLA in healthy donors. PCR was performed using 60 Vbeta and 13 Jbeta primers. Sequencing used immunoSEQ multiplex PCR; TCRdb keeps in-frame clones, though not all of them. The sample has about 150,000 clones; under 85% are singletons. The sample comprised PBMCs. Receptor source: a man between 18 and 29 years old in good health and CMV-seronegative.

This clone was counted a few times. This chain links TRBV19 with TRBJ2-4, with 9 bases fitting TRBD1. The CDR3 is 16 amino acids. Losses at the gene ends were 4 bases for V and 12 bases for J; bases not matched to a gene: 16. Germline V gene sequence: CDR1 LNHDA, CDR2 SQIVND (reference sequence). The CDR3 loop is CASSTTWLGQGSSQYF. CDR3 bases: TGTGCCAGTAGTACCACCTGGTTGGGACAGGGAAGCAGTCAGTACTTC.

This clone was observed a handful of times. The V gene is TRBV5-1, the J gene TRBJ2-7; 7 nucleotides match TRBD1. The ends lost 2 bases at V and 1 base at J; junction bases unmatched: 6. CDR3 size: 15 residues. Per germline, CDR1 SGHRS and CDR2 YFSETQ. The CDR3 loop is CASSLSTGRSYEQYF. The CDR3 DNA is TGCGCCAGCAGCTTATCGACAGGGCGATCCTACGAGCAGTACTTC.

The count of this clone is one. The rearrangement links TRBV5-1 to TRBJ1-2; TRBD1 matches 7 bases. CDR1 is SGHRS, CDR2 YFSETQ, per germline. V lost 0 bases to trimming and J lost 6 bases; unmatched junction nucleotides: 2. This CDR3 is 13 amino acids long. CDR3 nucleotide sequence: TGCGCCAGCAGCTTGGAGACAGGGAATGGCTACACCTTC. Amino acid sequence: CASSLETGNGYTF.

The V gene is TRBV5-1, the J gene TRBJ2-7; the D gene is possibly TRBD1 (5 bases). Germline CDR1 SGHRS, CDR2 YFSETQ. The V end was cut by 3 bases, the J end by 9 bases, with 13 bases between. The CDR3 is made up of 12 amino acids. The CDR3 DNA reads TGCGCCAGCAGCTCGACAGACTCCGCGCAGTACTTC. This gives the protein CASSSTDSAQYF.

This clone was observed a few times. The chain couples TRBV4-1 to TRBJ1-2, with 11 bases aligning to TRBD1. There are 15 residues in the CDR3. CDR1 is MGHRA and CDR2 is YSYEKL in the germline V gene. V dropped 6 bases and J dropped 4; count of bases not matched to a gene: 7. The CDR3 DNA follows: TGCGCCAGCAGTTCCGCCGGGACAGGGGGCTATGGCTACACCTTC. Translated: CASSSAGTGGYGYTF.

The rearrangement uses TRBV19 and TRBJ2-5; 10 bases agree with TRBD1. Germline V gene sequence: CDR1 LNHDA, CDR2 SQIVND (reference sequence). V trimming: 9 bases; J trimming: 2 bases; junction bases outside the gene matches: 6. CDR3 length: 14 amino acids. CDR3 residues: CASRDRGGQETQYF. Here the CDR3 DNA reads TGTGCCAGCCGGGACAGGGGTGGACAAGAGACCCAGTACTTC.

J is TRBJ2-7 and V is TRBV6-1; the match to TRBD1 covers 8 bases. CDR3 length equals 14 residues. After removal of 3 bases from V and 3 bases from J, the junction contained 4 bases not matched to a gene. CDR1 MNHNS and CDR2 SASEGT come from the germline V gene. The DNA of the CDR3 is TGTGCCAGCAGTGAGGGACAGGATTACTACGAGCAGTACTTC. This translates into CASSEGQDYYEQYF.

The V and J genes are TRBV19 and TRBJ1-1; D possibly corresponds to TRBD1 (5 bases). Trimming removed 5 bases at V and 10 bases at J, with 17 bases between. This CDR3 comprises 13 residues. Germline CDR1 is LNHDA and CDR2 is SQIVND (reference sequence). The CDR3 sequence is CASSSPGLYPAFF. Written as DNA, the CDR3 is TGTGCCAGTAGTTCCCCGGGACTCTACCCAGCTTTCTTT.

The CDR3 DNA reads as TGTGCCAGCAGCTTAGATGGACAGTATAACTATGGCTACACCTTC. Encoded protein: CASSLDGQYNYGYTF. V is TRBV7-9 and J is TRBJ1-2, with D possibly being TRBD1 (6 bases). The V end was cut by 1 base, the J end by 1 base, with 10 bases between. The germline V gene has CDR1 SEHNR and CDR2 FQNEAQ (reference sequence). The CDR3 sequence is 15 residues long.

This clone has a handful of counts. The genes are TRBV5-4 and TRBJ1-1, with D tentatively TRBD1 (5 bases). Germline CDR1 SGHNT, CDR2 YYREEE (reference sequence). V was pared by 1 base and J by 0 bases, with 16 bases between. The CDR3 runs 17 residues. The CDR3 DNA follows: TGTGCCAGCAGCTTGCGTGACAGATTTACTATGAACACTGAAGCTTTCTTT. This sequence encodes CASSLRDRFTMNTEAFF.

The chain couples TRBV6-1 to TRBJ2-5, with D perhaps matching TRBD1 (5 bases). The germline V gene has CDR1 MNHNS and CDR2 SASEGT. The V gene lost 3 bases and the J gene lost 0 bases, with 11 bases spanning the gap. This CDR3 comprises 15 residues. CDR3 residues: CASSDPTAYQETQYF. The CDR3 DNA is TGTGCCAGCAGTGATCCGACAGCGTACCAAGAGACCCAGTACTTC.

The rearrangement links TRBV7-3 to TRBJ1-1, with TRBD1 as a possible D gene (6 bases). The CDR3 is made up of 13 amino acids. Germline lookup yields CDR1 SGHTA and CDR2 FQGTGA. V was pared by 2 bases and J by 11 bases, with 15 bases between. CDR3 bases: TGTGCCAGCAGCTTAGAGACATACGACAGGGCTTTCTTT. Translation gives CASSLETYDRAFF.

This rearrangement joins TRBV13 to TRBJ2-7; TRBD1 matches 7 bases. Germline loops: CDR1 PRHDT, CDR2 FYEKMQ (reference sequence). The trim removed 5 bases at V and 6 bases at J, leaving 7 bases unmatched. There are 13 residues in the CDR3. CDR3 sequence (DNA): TGTGCCAGCAGCCCGGACAGGCTGACCGAGCAGTACGTC. This encodes CASSPDRLTEQYV.

The V and J genes are TRBV11-2 and TRBJ2-5; 8 nucleotides agree with TRBD2. CDR3 length: 17 amino acids. Germline CDR1 and CDR2: SGHAT and FQNNGV. V dropped 0 bases and J dropped 2; count of bases not matched to a gene: 8. Here the CDR3 DNA reads TGTGCCAGCAGCTTAGATTCCGCGGTAGCGGGGCAAGAGACCCAGTACTTC. As protein: CASSLDSAVAGQETQYF.

The rearrangement links TRBV5-1 to TRBJ1-2; D is ambiguous. Germline assignment: CDR1 SGHRS and CDR2 YFSETQ. V lost 3 bases, J lost 6 bases, and 12 bases lay in between. The length of the CDR3 is 13 residues. The CDR3 spells CASSYSQRDGYTF. CDR3 coding DNA: TGCGCCAGCAGCTATTCCCAGCGGGATGGCTACACCTTC.

This clone was picked up a small number of times. The chain has TRBV5-4 and TRBJ1-1; tentatively, D is TRBD1 (6 bases). V was shortened by 4 bases and J by 0 bases, with 13 bases between the two germline ends. CDR3 size: 15 residues. CDR1 and CDR2 from the germline V gene are SGHNT and YYREEE (reference sequence). The CDR3 region has the DNA TGTGCCAGCAGCCGGGGGGCAGCGATGAACACTGAAGCTTTCTTT. This gives the protein CASSRGAAMNTEAFF.

This clone was seen just once. The chain has TRBV6-6 and TRBJ2-5, with D unclear. The germline CDR1 and CDR2 sequences are MNHNY and SVGAGI (reference sequence). The CDR3 loop spans 15 amino acids. With 1 base removed from V and 1 base from J, the gap between germline ends came to 10 bases. This chain's CDR3 is CASSYYRFSQETQYF. The CDR3 DNA sequence: TGTGCCAGCAGTTACTACAGATTCTCCCAAGAGACCCAGTACTTC.

The rearrangement uses TRBV7-9 and TRBJ1-1, with 11 bases that match TRBD1. The CDR3 length is 13 residues. Germline lookup yields CDR1 SEHNR and CDR2 FQNEAQ (reference sequence). After removal of 7 bases from V and 4 bases from J, the junction contained 2 bases not matched to a gene. The CDR3 sequence: CASTGQGATEAFF. CDR3 nucleotides: TGTGCCAGCACCGGACAGGGGGCCACTGAAGCTTTCTTT.

The chain links TRBV4-3 to TRBJ1-2; 7 bases line up with TRBD1. The CDR3 extends over 15 amino acids. J gave up 4 bases and V 4 bases, and 9 bases lay outside the gene matches. Germline CDR1 and CDR2: LGHNA and YSLEER. The DNA for the CDR3 is TGCGCCAGCAGCCTTGACAGGGATCGTGGCTATGGCTACACCTTC. Protein product: CASSLDRDRGYGYTF.

The chain uses TRBV5-5 and TRBJ1-5; 7 bases fit TRBD1. The CDR3 has 15 residues. The J segment lost 3 bases and the V segment lost 4 bases, leaving 7 bases of the junction unmatched. CDR1 is SGHKS and CDR2 is YYEKEE in the germline V gene (reference sequence). CDR3 residues: CASSPPGQLNQPQHF. CDR3 nucleotide sequence: TGTGCCAGCAGCCCTCCGGGACAGCTCAATCAGCCCCAGCATTTT.